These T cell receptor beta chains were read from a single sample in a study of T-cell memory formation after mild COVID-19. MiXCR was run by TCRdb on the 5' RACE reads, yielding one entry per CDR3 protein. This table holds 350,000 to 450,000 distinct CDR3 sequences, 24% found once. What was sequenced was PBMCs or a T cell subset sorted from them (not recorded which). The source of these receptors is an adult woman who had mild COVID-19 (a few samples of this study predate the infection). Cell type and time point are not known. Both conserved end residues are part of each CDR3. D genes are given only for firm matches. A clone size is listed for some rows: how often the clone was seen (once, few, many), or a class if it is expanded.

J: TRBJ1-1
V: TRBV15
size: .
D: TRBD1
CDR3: CATSRDPTGRLAEAFF
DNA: TGTGCCACCAGCAGAGATCCGACAGGGAGGTTGGCTGAAGCTTTCTTT

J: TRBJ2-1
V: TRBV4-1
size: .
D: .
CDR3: CASSQRSGIIGNEQFF
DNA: TGCGCCAGCAGCCAACGGTCGGGGATCATAGGCAATGAGCAGTTCTTC

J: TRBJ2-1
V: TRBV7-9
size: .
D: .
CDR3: CASSPFREQFF
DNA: TGTGCCAGCAGCCCCTTCAGAGAGCAGTTCTTC

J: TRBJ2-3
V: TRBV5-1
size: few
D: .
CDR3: CASSLGVTGTDTQYF
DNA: TGCGCCAGCAGCTTGGGGGTTACTGGCACAGATACGCAGTATTTT

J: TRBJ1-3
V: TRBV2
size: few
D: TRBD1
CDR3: CASSEGGTGLGNTIYF
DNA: TGTGCCAGCAGTGAAGGTGGGACAGGGCTTGGAAACACCATATATTTT

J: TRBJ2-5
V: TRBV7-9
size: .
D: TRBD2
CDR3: CASSGPSGSRETQYF
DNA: TGTGCCAGCAGCGGTCCTAGCGGGAGTCGTGAGACCCAGTACTTC

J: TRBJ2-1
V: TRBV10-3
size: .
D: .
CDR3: CAISGAGANEQVF
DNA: TGTGCCATCAGTGGGGCAGGGGCCAATGAGCAGGTCTTC

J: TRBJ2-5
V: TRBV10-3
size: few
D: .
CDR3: CAISESGAPETQYF
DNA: TGTGCCATCAGTGAGTCCGGGGCCCCAGAGACCCAGTACTTC

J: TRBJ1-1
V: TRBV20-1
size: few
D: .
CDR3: CSCGTNTEAFF
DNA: TGCAGTTGCGGGACAAACACTGAAGCTTTCTTT

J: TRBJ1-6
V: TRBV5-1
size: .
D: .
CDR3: CASSLLPLRWTADRSPLHF
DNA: TGCGCCAGCAGCTTGCTTCCCCTCAGGTGGACAGCCGATCGTTCACCCCTCCACTTT

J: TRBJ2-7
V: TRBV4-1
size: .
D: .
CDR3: CASSQATGRSEQYF
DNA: TGCGCCAGCAGCCAGGCGACAGGGAGGAGCGAGCAGTACTTC

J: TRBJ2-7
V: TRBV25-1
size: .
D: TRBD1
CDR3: CASSVSGTGRYEQYF
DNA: TGTGCCAGCAGTGTGTCGGGGACAGGGCGTTACGAGCAGTACTTC